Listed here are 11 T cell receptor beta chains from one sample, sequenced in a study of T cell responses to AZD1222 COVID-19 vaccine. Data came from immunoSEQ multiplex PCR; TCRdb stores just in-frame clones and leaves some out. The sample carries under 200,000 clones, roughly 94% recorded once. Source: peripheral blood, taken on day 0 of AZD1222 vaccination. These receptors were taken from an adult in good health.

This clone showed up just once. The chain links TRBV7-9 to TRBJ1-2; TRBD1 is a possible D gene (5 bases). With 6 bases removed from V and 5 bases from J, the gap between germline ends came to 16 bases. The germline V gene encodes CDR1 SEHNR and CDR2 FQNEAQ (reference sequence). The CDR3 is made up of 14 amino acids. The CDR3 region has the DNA TGTGCCAGCAGTAAACAGGCCTCGGCGTATGGCTACACCTTC. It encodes CASSKQASAYGYTF.

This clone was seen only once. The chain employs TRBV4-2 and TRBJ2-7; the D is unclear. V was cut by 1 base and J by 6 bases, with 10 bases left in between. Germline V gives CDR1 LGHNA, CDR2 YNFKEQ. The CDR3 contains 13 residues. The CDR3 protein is CASSQGADGEQYF. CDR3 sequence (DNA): TGTGCCAGCAGCCAAGGGGCGGACGGCGAGCAGTACTTC.

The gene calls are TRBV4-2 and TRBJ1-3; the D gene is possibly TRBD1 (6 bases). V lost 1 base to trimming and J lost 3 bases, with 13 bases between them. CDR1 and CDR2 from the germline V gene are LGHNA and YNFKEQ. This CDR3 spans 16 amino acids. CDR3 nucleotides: TGTGCCAGCAGCCAAGCCCCAACAGGGTATGGAAACACCATATATTTT. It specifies CASSQAPTGYGNTIYF.

The CDR3, as DNA: TGTGCCAGCAGTCCACTAGGACGGCAGAACACTGAAGCTTTCTTT. It codes for CASSPLGRQNTEAFF. This chain connects TRBV6-5 to TRBJ1-1; D unclear. The CDR3 has 15 residues. Trimming shortened V by 5 bases and J by 1 base, and 14 bases separated the two germline ends. The germline V gene encodes CDR1 MNHEY and CDR2 SVGAGI.

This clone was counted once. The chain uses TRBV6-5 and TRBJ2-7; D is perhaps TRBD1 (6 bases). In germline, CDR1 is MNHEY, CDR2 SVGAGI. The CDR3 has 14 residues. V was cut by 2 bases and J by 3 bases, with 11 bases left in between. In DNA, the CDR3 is TGTGCCAGCAGTTACACTAGAGGGGGCTACGAGCAGTACTTC. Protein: CASSYTRGGYEQYF.

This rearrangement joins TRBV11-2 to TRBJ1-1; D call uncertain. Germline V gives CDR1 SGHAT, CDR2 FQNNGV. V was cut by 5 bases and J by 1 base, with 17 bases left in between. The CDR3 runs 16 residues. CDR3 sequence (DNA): TGTGCCAGCAGCCCAGTTGGCGACGGACCGAACACTGAAGCTTTCTTT. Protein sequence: CASSPVGDGPNTEAFF.

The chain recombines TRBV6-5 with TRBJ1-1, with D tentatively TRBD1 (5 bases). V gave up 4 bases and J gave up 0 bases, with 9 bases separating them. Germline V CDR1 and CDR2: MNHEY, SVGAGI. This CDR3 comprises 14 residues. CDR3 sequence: CASSSGTLNTEAFF. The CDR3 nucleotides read TGTGCCAGCAGTTCCGGGACTCTGAACACTGAAGCTTTCTTT.

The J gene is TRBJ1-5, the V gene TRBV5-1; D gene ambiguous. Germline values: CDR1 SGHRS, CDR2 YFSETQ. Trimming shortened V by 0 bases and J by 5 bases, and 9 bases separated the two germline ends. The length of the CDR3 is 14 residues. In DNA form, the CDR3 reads TGCGCCAGCAGCTTGGATGGAGTGTATCAGCCCCAGCATTTT. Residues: CASSLDGVYQPQHF.

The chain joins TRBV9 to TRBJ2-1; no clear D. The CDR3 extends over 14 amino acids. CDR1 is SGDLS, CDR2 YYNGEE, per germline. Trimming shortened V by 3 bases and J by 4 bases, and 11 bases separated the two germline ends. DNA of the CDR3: TGTGCCAGCAGCGCCAATGGTGGGTACAATGAGCAGTTCTTC. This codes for CASSANGGYNEQFF.

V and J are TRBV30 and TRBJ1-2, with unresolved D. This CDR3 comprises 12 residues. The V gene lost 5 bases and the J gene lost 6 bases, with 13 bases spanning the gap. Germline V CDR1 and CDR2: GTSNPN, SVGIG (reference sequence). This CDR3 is CAWGRNGDGYTF. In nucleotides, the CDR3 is TGTGCCTGGGGGAGGAACGGGGATGGCTACACCTTC.

The CDR3: CASSLWDRAQPQHF. The CDR3 bases are TGTGCCAGCAGCTTGTGGGACAGGGCCCAGCCCCAGCATTTT. This chain links TRBV5-5 with TRBJ1-5; 9 bases align to TRBD1. From germline, CDR1 is SGHKS and CDR2 YYEKEE (reference sequence). The CDR3 runs to 14 residues. The V segment lost 1 base and the J segment 7 bases; nucleotides outside the gene matches: 3.